A single sample is the source of the 16 T cell receptor beta chains below, sequenced in a study of cytomegalovirus exposure and HLA in healthy donors. The table came from immunoSEQ multiplex PCR; TCRdb's copy has only in-frame clones and leaves some out. The top ten hold under 25% of the sample, which has over 150,000 clones, less than 90% seen once. The sample was PBMCs. These receptor sequences come from a man between 18 and 35 years old in good health and CMV-seropositive.

The chain recombines TRBV30 with TRBJ2-1; 9 nucleotides match TRBD1. The CDR3 covers 14 residues. The V and J ends lost 4 bases and 6 bases, in that order; junction bases with no gene match: 7. From germline, CDR1 is GTSNPN and CDR2 SVGIG (reference sequence). CDR3 sequence (DNA): TGTGCCTGGATGCTGGACAGGGGTCGCAATGAGCAGTTCTTC. This codes for CAWMLDRGRNEQFF.

The chain combines TRBV30 with TRBJ2-7, with 7 bases matching TRBD2. Per germline, CDR1 GTSNPN and CDR2 SVGIG (reference sequence). The junction had 11 bases not matched to a gene; V was cut back by 6 bases and J by 0 bases. This CDR3 is 15 amino acids long. For the CDR3, the DNA is TGTGCCTGCCTAAGCGGGCGGGGGATCTCCTACGAGCAGTACTTC. It codes for CACLSGRGISYEQYF.

This clone was observed a handful of times. J is TRBJ2-7 and V is TRBV27; 8 bases match TRBD2. J gave up 3 bases and V 4 bases, and 2 bases lay outside the gene matches. There are 13 residues in the CDR3. Germline V CDR1 and CDR2: MNHEY, SMNVEV (reference sequence). The CDR3: CASSSGGGYEQYF. The DNA of the CDR3 is TGTGCCAGCAGTTCCGGGGGGGGCTACGAGCAGTACTTC.

The rearrangement joins TRBV19 to TRBJ2-7; TRBD1 matches at 8 bases. This CDR3 has 15 amino acids. The germline CDR1 and CDR2 sequences are LNHDA and SQIVND (reference sequence). Trimming cost V 3 bases and J 2 bases; bases outside gene matches: 6. The CDR3 nucleotides read TGTGCCAGTAGTATCGGACAGGGCCCGCCCTACGAGCAGTACTTC. Translated: CASSIGQGPPYEQYF.

Note on this clone: This specimen includes other DNA sequences encoding the same CDR3. V and J are TRBV5-1 and TRBJ1-2; D is possibly TRBD1 (6 bases). Trimming pared 3 bases from V and 2 bases from J, leaving 8 bases between. This CDR3 has 13 amino acids. The V gene's germline CDR1 is SGHRS and CDR2 YFSETQ. The CDR3 here is CASSSTGNYGYTF. CDR3 coding DNA: TGCGCCAGCAGCTCGACAGGCAACTATGGCTACACCTTC.

The genes are TRBV7-2 and TRBJ2-7; 10 nucleotides align to TRBD1. J gave up 4 bases and V 2 bases, and 11 bases lay outside the gene matches. The germline V gene has CDR1 SGHTA and CDR2 FQGNSA. This CDR3 spans 17 amino acids. The CDR3 nucleotides read TGTGCCAGCAGCTTATTCTTTCCGGGGACAGGGGAATACGAGCAGTACTTC. It codes for CASSLFFPGTGEYEQYF.

The V gene is TRBV6-5, the J gene TRBJ2-7; TRBD2 aligns across 8 bases. Germline assignment: CDR1 MNHEY and CDR2 SVGAGI. CDR3 size: 15 residues. Trimming cost V 4 bases and J 0 bases; bases outside gene matches: 5. CDR3 loop: CASSSTGTSSYEQYF. For the CDR3, the DNA is TGTGCCAGCAGTTCAACCGGGACTAGCTCCTACGAGCAGTACTTC.

This clone has a single count. The rearrangement links TRBV5-1 to TRBJ2-3; TRBD1 matches at 7 bases. The CDR3 spans 16 residues. J was trimmed by 2 bases and V by 4 bases; bases with no gene match: 10. Germline values: CDR1 SGHRS, CDR2 YFSETQ. The CDR3 DNA is TGCGCCAGCAGCCTGAACCGGGGACAGTCCACAGATACGCAGTATTTT. Residues: CASSLNRGQSTDTQYF.

The chain links TRBV7-2 to TRBJ2-3; possible D gene TRBD2, 6 bases. The V and J ends lost 2 bases and 3 bases respectively, with 12 bases between them. The CDR3 totals 15 residues. Germline values: CDR1 SGHTA, CDR2 FQGNSA. The CDR3 DNA sequence: TGTGCCAGCAGCTTAAATCGGGAGAGGACAGATACGCAGTATTTT. This codes for CASSLNRERTDTQYF. Full variable domain (missing parts from reference TRBV7-2 and TRBJ2-3): GAGVSQSPSNKVTEKGKDVELRCDPISGHTALYWYRQSLGQGLEFLIYFQGNSAPDKSGLPSDRFSAERTGGSVSTLTIQRTQQEDSAVYLCASSLNRERTDTQYFGPGTRLTVL.

This chain links TRBV29-1 with TRBJ2-3; 8 positions agree with TRBD1. The CDR3 covers 15 residues. V lost 4 bases to trimming and J lost 4 bases; unmatched junction nucleotides: 10. Germline loops: CDR1 SQVTM, CDR2 ANQGSEA. The CDR3 sequence is CSVGLETGVADTQYF. The CDR3 coding sequence is TGCAGCGTTGGATTAGAGACAGGGGTGGCAGATACGCAGTATTTT.

The V and J genes are TRBV20-1 and TRBJ1-1, with a weak D call TRBD1 (5 bases). Germline CDR1 and CDR2: DFQATT and SNEGSKA (reference sequence). The CDR3 consists of 10 residues. V shed 5 bases and J shed 7 bases, with 8 bases lying between them. The CDR3 DNA sequence: TGCAGTGCTGGGGCTTTTGAAGCTTTCTTT. Amino acids: CSAGAFEAFF.

The chain couples TRBV30 to TRBJ1-5; possible D gene TRBD1, 6 bases. The CDR3 totals 13 residues. V lost 5 bases, J lost 3 bases, and 11 bases lay in between. Germline values: CDR1 GTSNPN, CDR2 SVGIG (reference sequence). CDR3 sequence reads: CAWGQSFNQPQHF. The DNA of the CDR3 is TGTGCCTGGGGACAGTCCTTCAATCAGCCCCAGCATTTT.

The CDR3: CASSQGQGSTGELFF. CDR3 in DNA: TGCGCCAGCAGCCAAGGACAGGGGAGCACCGGGGAGCTGTTTTTT. The chain recombines TRBV4-3 with TRBJ2-2; 8 bases map to TRBD1. The J segment lost 4 bases and the V segment lost 1 base, leaving 2 bases of the junction unmatched. Germline V lookup: CDR1 LGHNA, CDR2 YSLEER. This CDR3 contains 15 residues.

This clone came up a few times. V gene TRBV2 combines with J gene TRBJ2-1; a possible D gene is TRBD2 (5 bases). This CDR3 has 14 residues. Germline-derived CDR1 and CDR2 are SNHLY and FYNNEI. V was trimmed by 4 bases and J by 10 bases, leaving 17 bases between them. In DNA, the CDR3 is TGTGCCAGCAGTGCCCAGGTCCGGGGAAGGGAGCAGTTCTTC. It translates to CASSAQVRGREQFF.

The rearrangement links TRBV12-5 to TRBJ2-7, with TRBD2 matching over 11 bases. The CDR3 is 21 amino acids. Losses at the gene ends were 3 bases for V and 1 base for J; bases not matched to a gene: 20. CDR1 and CDR2 (germline): LGHNT, FRNRAP. The CDR3 DNA follows: TGTGCTAGTGGTTTCACCGGGACAAAAATCGTAGCGGGGGGGGTATCCTACGAGCAGTACTTC. Its translation: CASGFTGTKIVAGGVSYEQYF. Full variable domain (rest looked up from reference TRBV12-5 and TRBJ2-7): DARVTQTPRHKVTEMGQEVTMRCQPILGHNTVFWYRQTMMQGLELLAYFRNRAPLDDSGMPKDRFSAEMPDATLATLKIQPSEPRDSAVYFCASGFTGTKIVAGGVSYEQYFGPGTRLTVT.

The gene calls are TRBV6-5 and TRBJ2-7; the D gene is possibly TRBD1 (6 bases). V lost 4 bases and J lost 2, with 9 bases in between. Germline V CDR1 and CDR2: MNHEY, SVGAGI. The CDR3 consists of 13 residues. CDR3 nucleotide sequence: TGTGCCAGCAGTTTTGACAGGACCTACGAGCAGTACTTC. Its protein is CASSFDRTYEQYF.